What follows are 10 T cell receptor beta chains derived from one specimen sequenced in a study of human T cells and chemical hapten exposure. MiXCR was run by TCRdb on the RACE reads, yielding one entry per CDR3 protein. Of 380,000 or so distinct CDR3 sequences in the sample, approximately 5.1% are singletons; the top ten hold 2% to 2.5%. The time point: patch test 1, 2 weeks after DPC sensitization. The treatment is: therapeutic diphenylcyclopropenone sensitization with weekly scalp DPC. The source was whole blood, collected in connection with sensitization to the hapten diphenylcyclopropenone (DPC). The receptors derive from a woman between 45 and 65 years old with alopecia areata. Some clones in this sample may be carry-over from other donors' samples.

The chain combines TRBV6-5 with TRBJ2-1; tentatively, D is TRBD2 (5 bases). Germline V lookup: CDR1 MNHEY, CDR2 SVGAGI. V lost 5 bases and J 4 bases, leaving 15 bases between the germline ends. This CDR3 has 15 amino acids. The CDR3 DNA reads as TGTGCCAGCAGTCCGGACTCGACTTCTTACAATGAGCAGTTCTTC. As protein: CASSPDSTSYNEQFF.

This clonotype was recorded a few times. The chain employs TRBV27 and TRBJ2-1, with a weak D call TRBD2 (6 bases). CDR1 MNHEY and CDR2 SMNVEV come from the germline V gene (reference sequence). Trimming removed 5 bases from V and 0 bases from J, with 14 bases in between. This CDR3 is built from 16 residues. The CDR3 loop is CASSPKVGGSYNEQFF. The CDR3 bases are TGTGCCAGCAGTCCCAAAGTCGGGGGCTCCTACAATGAGCAGTTCTTC.

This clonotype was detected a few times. The CDR3 DNA reads TGTGCCAGCAGTTTAGCCACCCCCTACGAGCAGTACTTC. This sequence encodes CASSLATPYEQYF. The rearrangement joins TRBV12-3 or TRBV12-4 to TRBJ2-7; the D is unclear. The CDR3 consists of 13 residues. Trimming took 0 bases from V and 2 from J, leaving 5 bases between them.

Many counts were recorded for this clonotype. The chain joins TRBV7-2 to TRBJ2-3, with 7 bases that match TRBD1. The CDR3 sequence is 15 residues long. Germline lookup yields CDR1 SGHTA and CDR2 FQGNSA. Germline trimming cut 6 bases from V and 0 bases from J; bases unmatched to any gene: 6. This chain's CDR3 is CASRRPGQSTDTQYF. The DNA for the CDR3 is TGTGCCAGCAGGCGTCCGGGACAGAGCACAGATACGCAGTATTTT.

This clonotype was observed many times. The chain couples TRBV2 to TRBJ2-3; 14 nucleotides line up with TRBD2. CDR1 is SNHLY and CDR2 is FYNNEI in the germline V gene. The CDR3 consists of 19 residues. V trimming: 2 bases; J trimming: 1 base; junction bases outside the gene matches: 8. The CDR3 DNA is TGTGCCAGCAGTGAACATGCGGGACTAGCGGGGGCCGGCACAGATACGCAGTATTTT. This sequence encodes CASSEHAGLAGAGTDTQYF.

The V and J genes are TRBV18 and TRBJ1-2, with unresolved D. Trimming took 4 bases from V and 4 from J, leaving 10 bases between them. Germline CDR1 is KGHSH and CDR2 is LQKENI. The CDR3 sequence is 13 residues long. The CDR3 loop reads CASSHRDSYGYTF. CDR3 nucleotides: TGTGCCAGCTCACACCGGGATTCCTATGGCTACACCTTC.

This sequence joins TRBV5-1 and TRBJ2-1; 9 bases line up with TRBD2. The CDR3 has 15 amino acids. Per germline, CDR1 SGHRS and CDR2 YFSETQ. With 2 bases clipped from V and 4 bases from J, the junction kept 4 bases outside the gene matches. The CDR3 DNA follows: TGCGCCAGCAGCTTAGAAGCGGGGGGATACAATGAGCAGTTCTTC. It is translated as CASSLEAGGYNEQFF.

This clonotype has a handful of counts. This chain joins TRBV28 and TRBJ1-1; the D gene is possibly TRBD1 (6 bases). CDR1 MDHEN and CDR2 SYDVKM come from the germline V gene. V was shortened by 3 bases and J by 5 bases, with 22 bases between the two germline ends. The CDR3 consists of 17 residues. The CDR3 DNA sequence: TGTGCCAGCAGTTTGCAACACTGGGGGGCGGAATGGACTGAAGCTTTCTTT. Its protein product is CASSLQHWGAEWTEAFF.

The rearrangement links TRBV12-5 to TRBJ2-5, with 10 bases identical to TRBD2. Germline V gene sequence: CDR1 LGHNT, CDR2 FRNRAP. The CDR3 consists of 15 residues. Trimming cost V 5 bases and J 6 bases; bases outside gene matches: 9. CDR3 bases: TGTGCTAGTGGTGCCCCGTTAGCGGGGGGACAGACCCAGTACTTC. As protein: CASGAPLAGGQTQYF.

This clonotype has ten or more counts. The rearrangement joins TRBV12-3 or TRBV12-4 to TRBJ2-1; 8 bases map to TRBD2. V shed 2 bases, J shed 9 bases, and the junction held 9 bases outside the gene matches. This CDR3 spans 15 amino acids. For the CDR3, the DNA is TGTGCCAGCAGTTTACGCGGGGGGAGTTATGTTGAGCAGTTCTTC. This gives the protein CASSLRGGSYVEQFF.